This TCR beta chain comes out of a study of control samples from healthy donors and cancer patients. Some clones are missing from TCRdb's copy, which holds only in-frame ones; the method was immunoSEQ multiplex PCR. The sample holds just over 150,000 clones, just under 95% seen once. This CDR3 is 13 amino acids long. Germline CDR1 is SGHTA and CDR2 is FQGNSA. V was pared by 1 base and J by 4 bases, with 7 bases between. The receptor's source is a woman aged 40 to 50 in good health. The specimen sequenced was blood. This chain connects TRBV7-2 to TRBJ1-2; D is ambiguous. CDR3 loop: CASSLGVRYGYTF. The CDR3 DNA reads TGTGCCAGCAGCTTAGGGGTACGCTATGGCTACACCTTC. Filled out from reference TRBV7-2 and TRBJ1-2, the complete variable domain reads GAGVSQSPSNKVTEKGKDVELRCDPISGHTALYWYRQSLGQGLEFLIYFQGNSAPDKSGLPSDRFSAERTGGSVSTLTIQRTQQEDSAVYLCASSLGVRYGYTFGSGTRLTVV.